This T cell receptor (beta chain) appears in the sequencing data of a study of radiotherapy plus CTLA-4 blockade in lung cancer. Overall study context: Patients showed objective responses in 15% to 20% of cases and disease control in 25% to 40%. Findings of the study overall: The study found tumor-derived TCR clones expanded in blood after radiotherapy plus ipilimumab. In blood, early T cell clone dynamics reportedly predicted response best, together with interferon-beta.

Participants had chemo-refractory metastatic non-small-cell lung cancer and were treated with focal radiation plus ipilimumab CTLA-4 blockade. Method: immunoSEQ multiplex PCR; TCRdb's copy keeps in-frame clones and lacks some. The sample carries about 23,000 clones, about 71% recorded once. V lost 3 bases, J lost 4 bases, and 10 bases stayed unmatched. Germline CDR1 is SGHTA and CDR2 is FQGTGA. This CDR3 comprises 17 residues. A remark on this clone: The antigen is not known.

The sample in question was peripheral blood, obtained from a patient treated with radiotherapy plus ipilimumab. The receptor was isolated from a human donor with non-small cell lung cancer whose response to radiotherapy plus ipilimumab could not be evaluated. The V call is TRBV7-3, the J call TRBJ2-3, with 10 bases fitting TRBD2. The CDR3 bases are TGTGCCAGCAGCTTCCTTCCGGCCAGCGGGAGGGCAGATACGCAGTATTTT. It encodes CASSFLPASGRADTQYF.